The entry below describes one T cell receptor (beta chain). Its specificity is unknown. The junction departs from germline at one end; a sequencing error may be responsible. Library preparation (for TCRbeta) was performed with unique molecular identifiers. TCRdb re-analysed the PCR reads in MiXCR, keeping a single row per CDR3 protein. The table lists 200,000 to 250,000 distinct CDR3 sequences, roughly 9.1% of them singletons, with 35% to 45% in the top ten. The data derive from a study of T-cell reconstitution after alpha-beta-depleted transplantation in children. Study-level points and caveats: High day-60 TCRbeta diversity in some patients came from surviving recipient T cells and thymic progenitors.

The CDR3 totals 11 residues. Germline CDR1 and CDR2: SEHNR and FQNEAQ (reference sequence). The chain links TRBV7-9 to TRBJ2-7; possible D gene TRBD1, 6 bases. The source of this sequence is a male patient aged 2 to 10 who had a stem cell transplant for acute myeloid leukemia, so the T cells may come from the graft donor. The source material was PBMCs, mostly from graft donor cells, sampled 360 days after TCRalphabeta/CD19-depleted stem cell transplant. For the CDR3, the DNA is TGTGCCAGCAGCTTAAACAGGGAGCTGTACTTC. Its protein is CASSLNRELYF.